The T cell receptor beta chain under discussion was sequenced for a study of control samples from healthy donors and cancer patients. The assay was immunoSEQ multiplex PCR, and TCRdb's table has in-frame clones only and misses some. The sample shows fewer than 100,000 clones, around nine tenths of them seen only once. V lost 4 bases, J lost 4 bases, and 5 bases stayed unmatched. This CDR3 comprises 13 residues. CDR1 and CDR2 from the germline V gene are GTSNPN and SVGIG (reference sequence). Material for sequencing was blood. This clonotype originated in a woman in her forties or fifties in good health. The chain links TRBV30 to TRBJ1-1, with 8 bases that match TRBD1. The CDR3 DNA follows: TGTGCCTGGAATACAGACAGGGGCACTGAAGCTTTCTTT. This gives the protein CAWNTDRGTEAFF.